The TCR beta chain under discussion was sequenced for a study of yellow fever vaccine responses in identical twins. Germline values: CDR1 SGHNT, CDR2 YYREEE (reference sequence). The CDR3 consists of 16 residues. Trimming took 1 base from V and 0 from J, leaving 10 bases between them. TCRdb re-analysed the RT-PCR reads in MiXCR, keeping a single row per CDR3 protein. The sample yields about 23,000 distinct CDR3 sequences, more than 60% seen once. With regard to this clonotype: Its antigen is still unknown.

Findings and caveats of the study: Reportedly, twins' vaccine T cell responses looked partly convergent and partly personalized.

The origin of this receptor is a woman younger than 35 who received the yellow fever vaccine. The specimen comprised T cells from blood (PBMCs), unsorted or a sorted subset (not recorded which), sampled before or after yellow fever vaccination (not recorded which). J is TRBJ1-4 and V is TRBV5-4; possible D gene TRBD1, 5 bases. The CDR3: CASSLHRGATNEKLFF. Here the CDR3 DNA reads TGTGCCAGCAGCTTGCACCGAGGGGCAACTAATGAAAAACTGTTTTTT.